This T cell receptor beta chain was obtained from a study of early T cells in non-severe SARS-CoV-2 infection. Overall study findings and caveats: In VDJdb matching, anti-spike CD8 responses were favored while private and CD4 specificities went missing.

This clonotype was counted between two and nine times. The antigen is unknown. TCRdb fed the 5' RACE reads into MiXCR, producing one record per CDR3 protein. The sample shows approximately 97,000 distinct CDR3 sequences, approximately 9.9% of them seen only once. Germline CDR1 and CDR2: LNHDA and SQIVND (reference sequence). The CDR3 has 11 residues. V lost 6 bases to trimming and J lost 5 bases, with 4 bases between them. The chain links TRBV19 to TRBJ2-2; D is unclear. The source was whole blood, collected at baseline. This TCR derives from an adult who was a healthcare worker with PCR-confirmed SARS-CoV-2 infection or an uninfected control (not recorded which). As DNA, the CDR3 is TGTGCCAGTAGATGGACCGGGGAGCTGTTTTTT. Translating it yields CASRWTGELFF.